This paragraph reports one TCR beta chain. The CDR3 totals 15 residues. Between the trimmed V and J ends, which lost 3 bases and 1 base, there was a span of 10 bases. Looked up from germline, CDR1 is SGHTA and CDR2 is FQGNSA. Prior autoimmune disease or systemic immunosuppression barred patients. This specimen comes from a study of OX40 agonist ivuxolimab in advanced cancers. Data came from immunoSEQ multiplex PCR; TCRdb stores just in-frame clones and leaves some out. The data show 82,000 or so clones, more than 80% seen once. The chain recombines TRBV7-2 with TRBJ1-5; maybe TRBD1 (6 bases). The receptor was isolated from an adult with an advanced solid tumor such as melanoma, head and neck, liver or kidney cancer. The sample in question was CD4+ or CD8+ T cells sorted from blood, obtained in a trial of the OX40 agonist ivuxolimab. CDR3 bases: TGTGCCAGCAGCTTGTCAGGGGTAAGCAATCAGCCCCAGCATTTT. Its translation is CASSLSGVSNQPQHF.